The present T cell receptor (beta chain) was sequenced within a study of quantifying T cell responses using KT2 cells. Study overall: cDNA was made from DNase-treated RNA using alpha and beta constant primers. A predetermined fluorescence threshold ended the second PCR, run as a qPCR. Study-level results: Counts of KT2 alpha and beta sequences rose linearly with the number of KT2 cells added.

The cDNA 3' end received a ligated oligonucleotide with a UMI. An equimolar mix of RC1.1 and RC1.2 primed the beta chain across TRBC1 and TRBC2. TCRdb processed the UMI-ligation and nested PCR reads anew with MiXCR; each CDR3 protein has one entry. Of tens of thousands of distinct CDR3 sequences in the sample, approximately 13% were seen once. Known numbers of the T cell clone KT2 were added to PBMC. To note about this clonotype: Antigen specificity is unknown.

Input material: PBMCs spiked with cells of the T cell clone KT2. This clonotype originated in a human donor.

DNA for the CDR3: TGTGCCAGCAGTGCAGGGGTCTACGAGCAGTACTTC. Protein: CASSAGVYEQYF. The chain joins TRBV25-1 to TRBJ2-7; maybe TRBD1 (6 bases). This CDR3 spans 12 amino acids. The germline V and J ends were trimmed by 4 bases and 3 bases, with 7 bases remaining between them. Looked up from germline, CDR1 is MGHDK and CDR2 is SYGVNS.